These 2 T cell receptor beta chains came from one sample sequenced in a study of technical replicates of blood from a handful of donors. Assay used: immunoSEQ multiplex PCR; TCRdb lists only in-frame clones, some missing. Of under 95,000 clones listed, about 94% were seen once; the top ten hold approximately 0.25%. The sample was T cells isolated from PBMCs. These receptors all stem from a human donor in good health.

The genes are TRBV5-6 and TRBJ2-1; 10 nucleotides align to TRBD1. From germline, CDR1 is SGHDT and CDR2 YYEEEE. This CDR3 contains 16 residues. Trimming cost V 2 bases and J 9 bases; bases outside gene matches: 11. CDR3 bases: TGTGCCAGCAGCTTAGTTTCGGGACAGGGGTTTACTGAGCAGTTCTTC. Translation: CASSLVSGQGFTEQFF.

This clone was picked up one time. The gene calls are TRBV7-3 and TRBJ1-6; TRBD1 matches 7 bases. From germline, CDR1 is SGHTA and CDR2 FQGTGA. Germline trimming cut 2 bases from V and 8 bases from J; bases unmatched to any gene: 6. The CDR3 has 15 residues. CDR3 sequence (DNA): TGTGCCAGCAGCTTATATGGGACAGATTATTCACCCCTCCACTTT. Translating it yields CASSLYGTDYSPLHF.